Listed here are 19 T cell receptor beta chains from one sample, sequenced in a study of metastatic and nonmetastatic thyroid tumors. All patients reached thyroid surgery having received no treatment beforehand. Using MiXCR, TCRdb reanalyzed the PCR reads. Of about 38,000 clones detected, roughly 25% appear once; the ten largest clones hold around 9.6%. Input material: blood. Receptor source: a female donor with papillary thyroid cancer or a benign thyroid nodule (not recorded which). Some clones in this sample may be carry-over from other donors' samples.

There are many counts of this clone. V gene TRBV25-1 combines with J gene TRBJ2-5; D is unclear. Trimming stripped 5 bases from V and 3 bases from J, with 13 bases between. There are 14 residues in the CDR3. Germline V gene lookup returns CDR1 MGHDK and CDR2 SYGVNS. CDR3 in DNA: TGTGCCAGCAGTACCCTGGAAAGGGAAGAGACCCAGTACTTC. It translates to CASSTLEREETQYF.

This clone has a count of ten or more. Here the CDR3 reads CASTPTPRAKQETQYF. DNA for the CDR3: TGTGCCAGTACCCCAACCCCCAGGGCCAAACAAGAGACCCAGTACTTC. This chain uses TRBV19 with TRBJ2-5; tentatively, D is TRBD1 (5 bases). The germline gives CDR1 LNHDA, CDR2 SQIVND (reference sequence). Trimming left V 7 bases short and J 2 bases short, with 20 bases between. This CDR3 is 16 amino acids long.

The rearrangement joins TRBV9 to TRBJ2-7; D gene ambiguous. The CDR3 is made up of 14 amino acids. With 8 bases removed from V and 7 bases from J, the gap between germline ends came to 22 bases. The V gene's germline CDR1 is SGDLS and CDR2 YYNGEE. The CDR3 nucleotides are TGTGCCAGTAGCCCAAGCGTGACGACCTGGGAGCAGTACTTC. This gives the protein CASSPSVTTWEQYF.

The chain uses TRBV19 and TRBJ1-2; 8 bases map to TRBD1. The CDR3 totals 17 residues. V was clipped by 7 bases and J by 8 bases; unmatched bases: 21. Germline assignment: CDR1 LNHDA and CDR2 SQIVND (reference sequence). The DNA of the CDR3 is TGTGCCAGTACTATTAACTTTCGGACAGGGAAAAACTCCGGCTACACCTTC. It translates to CASTINFRTGKNSGYTF.

This clone showed up many times. The chain employs TRBV7-9 and TRBJ1-1, with TRBD1 as a possible D gene (6 bases). The CDR3 extends over 14 amino acids. V shed 5 bases and J shed 2 bases, with 12 bases lying between them. Germline-derived CDR1 and CDR2 are SEHNR and FQNEAQ (reference sequence). The CDR3 sequence: CASSTTGANTEAFF. CDR3 nucleotide sequence: TGTGCCAGCAGCACGACAGGCGCTAACACTGAAGCTTTCTTT.

This clone has just one count. The junction differs from germline at one of its ends, possibly a read error. This rearrangement joins TRBV30 to TRBJ2-7; D is unresolved. Per germline, CDR1 GTSNPN and CDR2 SVGIG (reference sequence). This CDR3 contains 15 residues. CDR3 sequence (DNA): TGTGCCTGTTCCCTATGGTTGGAGAGCTCCTACGGGCAGTACTTC. This gives the protein CACSLWLESSYGQYF.

V gene TRBV6-1 combines with J gene TRBJ2-7, with unresolved D. The V end lost 6 bases, the J end lost 0 bases, and 6 bases lay between the germline ends. From germline, CDR1 is MNHNS and CDR2 SASEGT. CDR3 length: 12 amino acids. The CDR3 region has the DNA TGTGCCAGCAGACGGGCCTCCTACGAGCAGTACTTC. Translated: CASRRASYEQYF.

The CDR3 region is CSAGGKWNEQFF. In nucleotides, the CDR3 is TGCAGTGCTGGGGGGAAGTGGAATGAGCAGTTCTTC. The chain joins TRBV20-1 to TRBJ2-1; tentatively, D is TRBD2 (6 bases). Germline CDR1 reads DFQATT; CDR2 reads SNEGSKA (reference sequence). Trimming removed 5 bases from V and 7 bases from J, with 12 bases in between. The CDR3 has 12 residues.

The CDR3 DNA sequence: TGCGCCAGCAGCTTTGGCGGGACCTACAATGAGCAGTTCTTC. Residues: CASSFGGTYNEQFF. This chain uses TRBV5-1 with TRBJ2-1; tentatively, D is TRBD2 (6 bases). CDR3 length: 14 residues. The V end lost 2 bases, the J end lost 2 bases, and 8 bases lay between the germline ends. CDR1 SGHRS and CDR2 YFSETQ come from the germline V gene.

CDR3 protein: CASSSREAGGYEQYF. In DNA, the CDR3 is TGTGCCAGCAGTTCTCGAGAGGCAGGGGGCTACGAGCAGTACTTC. The genes are TRBV6-6 and TRBJ2-7; 7 nucleotides line up with TRBD1. Germline loops: CDR1 MNHNY, CDR2 SVGAGI (reference sequence). This CDR3 region has 15 residues. After removal of 4 bases from V and 3 bases from J, the junction contained 9 bases not matched to a gene.

This clone has more than one count but fewer than ten. The chain is built from TRBV19 and TRBJ2-3; D is unclear. In germline, CDR1 is LNHDA, CDR2 SQIVND (reference sequence). Trimming took 6 bases from V and 6 from J, leaving 7 bases between them. This CDR3 spans 11 amino acids. The CDR3: CASRSTDTQYF. The CDR3 DNA reads TGTGCCAGTAGGTCGACGGATACGCAGTATTTT.

The chain links TRBV7-9 to TRBJ2-5; D gene unclear. Germline V gives CDR1 SEHNR, CDR2 FQNEAQ (reference sequence). The CDR3 spans 12 residues. With 5 bases removed from V and 5 bases from J, the gap between germline ends came to 9 bases. This CDR3 reads CASSGDGETQYF. The CDR3 DNA reads as TGTGCCAGCAGCGGTGATGGGGAGACCCAGTACTTC.

This clone was recorded at least ten times. This chain joins TRBV18 and TRBJ2-7, with D uncertain. Germline V gene data show CDR1 as KGHSH and CDR2 as LQKENI. V shed 0 bases and J shed 5 bases, with 14 bases lying between them. CDR3 length: 15 residues. The CDR3 sequence: CASSPPSQGINEQYF. The CDR3 coding sequence is TGTGCCAGCTCACCACCTAGTCAAGGTATAAACGAGCAGTACTTC.

This clone was seen ten or more times. The V and J genes are TRBV11-2 and TRBJ2-3; D remains ambiguous. The CDR3 runs 12 residues. Trimming pared 5 bases from V and 3 bases from J, leaving 6 bases between. Per germline, CDR1 SGHAT and CDR2 FQNNGV. This chain's CDR3 is CASSASTDTQYF. The CDR3 nucleotides read TGTGCCAGCAGCGCGTCGACAGATACGCAGTATTTT. Complete variable domain (other parts from reference TRBV11-2 and TRBJ2-3): EAGVAQSPRYKIIEKRQSVAFWCNPISGHATLYWYQQILGQGPKLLIQFQNNGVVDDSQLPKDRFSAERLKGVDSTLKIQPAKLEDSAVYLCASSASTDTQYFGPGTRLTVL.

Ten or more counts support this clone. This sequence joins TRBV20-1 and TRBJ1-2; a possible D gene is TRBD1 (5 bases). Germline loops: CDR1 DFQATT, CDR2 SNEGSKA (reference sequence). Trimming left V 0 bases short and J 5 bases short, with 19 bases between. The CDR3 runs to 16 residues. The CDR3 coding sequence is TGCAGTGCTAGAGACTTGAACAGGCCGTCCGGATATGGCTACACCTTC. Encoded protein: CSARDLNRPSGYGYTF.

This clone was recorded many times. Given a much more abundant clone one base away, this may be a read error. Other nucleotide sequences from this sample produce the same CDR3. The chain uses TRBV24-1 and TRBJ1-1, with unresolved D. Germline CDR1 KGHDR, CDR2 SFDVKD. The CDR3 extends over 13 amino acids. As DNA, the CDR3 is TGTGCCACCAGTGATGTCGCGAACACTGAAGCCTTCTTT. Its protein is CATSDVANTEAFF.

This clone appeared many times. The rearrangement joins TRBV9 to TRBJ2-1, with D uncertain. V lost 4 bases and J 0 bases, leaving 14 bases between the germline ends. CDR3 length equals 16 residues. CDR1 and CDR2 from the germline V gene are SGDLS and YYNGEE. In nucleotides, the CDR3 is TGTGCCAGCAGCCCCGGTAGCCCGAGCTCCTACAATGAGCAGTTCTTC. Its translation is CASSPGSPSSYNEQFF.

The CDR3 sequence is CASSLDGTVTGELFF. CDR3 bases: TGTGCCAGCAGCTTAGACGGGACAGTAACCGGGGAGCTGTTTTTT. The V and J genes are TRBV7-2 and TRBJ2-2; 7 positions agree with TRBD1. V lost 1 base, J lost 5 bases, and 4 bases stayed unmatched. Germline V lookup: CDR1 SGHTA, CDR2 FQGNSA. This CDR3 has 15 amino acids.

This clone was recorded a few times. The V gene is TRBV6-1, the J gene TRBJ1-2; 8 bases align to TRBD1. This CDR3 region has 13 residues. Germline CDR1 is MNHNS and CDR2 is SASEGT. Unmatched junction bases numbered 7, after V lost 5 bases and J lost 8 bases. For the CDR3, the DNA is TGTGCCAGCAGTTCAGACAGGGGAGGCGGCTACACCTTC. Residues: CASSSDRGGGYTF.